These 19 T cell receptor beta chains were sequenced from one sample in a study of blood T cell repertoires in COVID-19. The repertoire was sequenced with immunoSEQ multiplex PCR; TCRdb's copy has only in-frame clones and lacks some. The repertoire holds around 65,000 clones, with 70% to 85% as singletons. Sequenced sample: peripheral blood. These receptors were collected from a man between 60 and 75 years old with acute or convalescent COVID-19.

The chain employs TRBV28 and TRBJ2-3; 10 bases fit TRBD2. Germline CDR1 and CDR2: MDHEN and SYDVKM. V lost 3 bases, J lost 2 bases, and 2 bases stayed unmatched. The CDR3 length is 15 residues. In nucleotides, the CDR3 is TGTGCCAGCAGTTTTACTAGCGGGAACACAGATACGCAGTATTTT. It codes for CASSFTSGNTDTQYF. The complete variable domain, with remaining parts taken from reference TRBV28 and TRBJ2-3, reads DVKVTQSSRYLVKRTGEKVFLECVQDMDHENMFWYRQDPGLGLRLIYFSYDVKMKEKGDIPEGYSVSREKKERFSLILESASTNQTSMYLCASSFTSGNTDTQYFGPGTRLTVL.

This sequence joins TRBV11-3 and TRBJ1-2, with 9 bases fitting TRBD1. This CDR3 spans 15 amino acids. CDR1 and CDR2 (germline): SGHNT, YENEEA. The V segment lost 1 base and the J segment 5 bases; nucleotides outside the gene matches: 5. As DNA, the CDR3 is TGTGCCAGCAGCTTAGTGCGGGACAGGGTTTATGGCTACACCTTC. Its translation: CASSLVRDRVYGYTF.

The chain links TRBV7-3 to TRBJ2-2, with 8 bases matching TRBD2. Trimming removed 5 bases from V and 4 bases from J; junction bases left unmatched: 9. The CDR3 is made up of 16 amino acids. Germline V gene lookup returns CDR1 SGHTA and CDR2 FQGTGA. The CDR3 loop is CASSAAGEPVTGELFF. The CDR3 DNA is TGTGCCAGCAGCGCAGCGGGAGAGCCGGTCACCGGGGAGCTGTTTTTT.

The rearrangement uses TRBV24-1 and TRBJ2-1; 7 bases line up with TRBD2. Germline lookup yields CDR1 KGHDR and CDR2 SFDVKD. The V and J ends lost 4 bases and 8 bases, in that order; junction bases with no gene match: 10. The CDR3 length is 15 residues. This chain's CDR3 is CATSDPGGPTDEQFF. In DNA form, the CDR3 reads TGTGCCACCAGTGACCCGGGAGGACCTACCGATGAGCAGTTCTTC.

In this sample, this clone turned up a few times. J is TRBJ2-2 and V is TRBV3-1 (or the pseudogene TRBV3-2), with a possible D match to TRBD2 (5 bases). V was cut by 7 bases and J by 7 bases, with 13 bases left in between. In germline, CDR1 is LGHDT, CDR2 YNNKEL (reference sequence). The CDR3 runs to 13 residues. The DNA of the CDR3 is TGTGCCAGCACACTCGGGATGAGCGGGGAGCTGTTTTTT. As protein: CASTLGMSGELFF.

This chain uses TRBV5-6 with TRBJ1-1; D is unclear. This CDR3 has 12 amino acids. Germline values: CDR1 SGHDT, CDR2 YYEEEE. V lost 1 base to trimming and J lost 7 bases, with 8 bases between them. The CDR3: CASSLRRNEAFF. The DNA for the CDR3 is TGTGCCAGCAGCTTGCGCAGGAATGAAGCTTTCTTT.

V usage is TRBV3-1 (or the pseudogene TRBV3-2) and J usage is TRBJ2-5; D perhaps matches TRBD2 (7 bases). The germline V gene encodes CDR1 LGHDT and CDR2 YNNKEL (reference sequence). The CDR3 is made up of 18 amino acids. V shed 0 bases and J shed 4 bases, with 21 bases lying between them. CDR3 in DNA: TGTGCCAGCAGCCAAGATGCGTGGGGGGCGTTAGCGGGAGAGACCCAGTACTTC. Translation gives CASSQDAWGALAGETQYF.

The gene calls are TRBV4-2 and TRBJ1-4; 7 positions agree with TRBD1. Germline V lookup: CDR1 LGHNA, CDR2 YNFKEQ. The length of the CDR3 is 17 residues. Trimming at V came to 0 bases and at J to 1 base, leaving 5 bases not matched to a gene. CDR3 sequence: CASSQDPGGETNEKLFF. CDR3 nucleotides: TGTGCCAGCAGCCAAGATCCAGGGGGAGAAACTAATGAAAAACTGTTTTTT.

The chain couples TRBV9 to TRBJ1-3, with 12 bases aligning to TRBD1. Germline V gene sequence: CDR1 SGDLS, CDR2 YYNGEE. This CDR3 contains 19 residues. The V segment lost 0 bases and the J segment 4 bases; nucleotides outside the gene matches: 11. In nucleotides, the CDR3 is TGTGCCAGCAGCGTAGAAACCGGGACAGGGGGCGCGGGGGGAAACACCATATATTTT. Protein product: CASSVETGTGGAGGNTIYF.

The CDR3 is CSAYLAGQQAFF. The CDR3 DNA is TGCAGCGCCTACCTTGCGGGACAGCAAGCTTTCTTT. The chain carries TRBV29-1 and TRBJ1-1; 7 bases fit TRBD1. The CDR3 sequence is 12 residues long. Germline CDR1 is SQVTM and CDR2 is ANQGSEA. Losses at the gene ends were 7 bases for V and 9 bases for J; bases not matched to a gene: 11.

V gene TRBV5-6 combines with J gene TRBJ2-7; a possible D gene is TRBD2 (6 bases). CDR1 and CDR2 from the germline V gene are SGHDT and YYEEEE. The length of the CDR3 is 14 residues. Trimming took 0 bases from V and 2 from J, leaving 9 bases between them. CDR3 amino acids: CASSLGLGTYEQYF. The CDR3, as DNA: TGTGCCAGCAGCTTGGGACTAGGAACCTACGAGCAGTACTTC.

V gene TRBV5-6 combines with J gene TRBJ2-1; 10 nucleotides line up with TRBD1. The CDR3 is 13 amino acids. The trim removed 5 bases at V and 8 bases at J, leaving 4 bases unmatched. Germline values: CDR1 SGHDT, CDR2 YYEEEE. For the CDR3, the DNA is TGTGCCAGCAGACGACAGGGGGCGCATGAGCAGTTCTTC. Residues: CASRRQGAHEQFF.

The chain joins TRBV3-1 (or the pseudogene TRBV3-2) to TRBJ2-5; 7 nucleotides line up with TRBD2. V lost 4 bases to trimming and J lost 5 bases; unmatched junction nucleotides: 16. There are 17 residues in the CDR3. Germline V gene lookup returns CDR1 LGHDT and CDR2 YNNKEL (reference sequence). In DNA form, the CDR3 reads TGTGCCAGCAGCCCCTACTCGGGTAGCGGGTTGGGGGAGACCCAGTACTTC. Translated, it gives CASSPYSGSGLGETQYF.

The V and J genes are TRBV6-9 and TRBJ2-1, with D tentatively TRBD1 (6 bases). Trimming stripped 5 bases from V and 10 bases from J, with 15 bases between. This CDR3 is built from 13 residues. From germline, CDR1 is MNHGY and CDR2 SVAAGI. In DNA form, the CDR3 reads TGTGCCAGCAGTCCACGAGCCGGGACAGAGCAGTTCTTC. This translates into CASSPRAGTEQFF.

The DNA for the CDR3 is TGTGCCAGCAGCCAAGTGGCACAGGGGCGTGAGCAGTTCTTC. Protein product: CASSQVAQGREQFF. V is TRBV3-1 (or the pseudogene TRBV3-2) and J is TRBJ2-1; TRBD1 matches at 7 bases. Germline V lookup: CDR1 LGHDT, CDR2 YNNKEL (reference sequence). Trimming took 1 base from V and 9 from J; bases not matched to a gene: 6. The CDR3 totals 14 residues.

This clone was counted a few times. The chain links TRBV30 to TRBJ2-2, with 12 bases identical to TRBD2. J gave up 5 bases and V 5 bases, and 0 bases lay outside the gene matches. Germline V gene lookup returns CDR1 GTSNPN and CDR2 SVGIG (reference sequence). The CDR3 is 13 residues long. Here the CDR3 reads CAWGLAGTGELFF. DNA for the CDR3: TGTGCCTGGGGACTAGCGGGGACCGGGGAGCTGTTTTTT.

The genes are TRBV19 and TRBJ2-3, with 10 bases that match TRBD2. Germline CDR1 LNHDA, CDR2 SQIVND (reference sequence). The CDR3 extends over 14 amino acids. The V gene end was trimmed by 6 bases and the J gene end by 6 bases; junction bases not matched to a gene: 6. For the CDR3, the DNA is TGTGCCAGTAGCTTCCTAGCGGGAGACGATACGCAGTATTTT. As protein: CASSFLAGDDTQYF.

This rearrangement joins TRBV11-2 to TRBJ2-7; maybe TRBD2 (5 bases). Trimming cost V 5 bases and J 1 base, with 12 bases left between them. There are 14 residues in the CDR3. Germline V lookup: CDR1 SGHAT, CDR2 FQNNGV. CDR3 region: CASSLGLSSYEQYF. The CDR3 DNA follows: TGTGCCAGCAGCCTAGGACTGTCGTCCTACGAGCAGTACTTC.

The CDR3 spells CASSYGGSTEAFF. The CDR3 region has the DNA TGTGCCAGCAGTTACGGAGGGTCCACTGAAGCTTTCTTT. The chain uses TRBV6-5 and TRBJ1-1, with D unresolved. V gave up 2 bases and J gave up 4 bases, with 8 bases separating them. The CDR3 extends over 13 amino acids. In germline, CDR1 is MNHEY, CDR2 SVGAGI.